The subject of this entry is one TCR beta chain. No antigen is known for it. This sample was included in a study of T cell responses to AZD1222 COVID-19 vaccine. Whole-study findings and limits: Nearly half of spike-specific TCRs reportedly go after variant regions that carry no mutations. The donor cohort was predominantly white British with a female majority, and clonal diversity may have been underestimated.

Clones were sequenced by immunoSEQ multiplex PCR, and TCRdb holds only the in-frame ones, with some missing. Found here are some 100,000 clones, about 87% of them singletons; the top ten hold about 1.8%. The germline CDR1 and CDR2 sequences are GTSNPN and SVGIG (reference sequence). The ends lost 3 bases at V and 3 bases at J; junction bases unmatched: 5. This CDR3 contains 13 residues. Here the sequenced sample was peripheral blood, taken on day 0 of AZD1222 vaccination. The V and J genes are TRBV30 and TRBJ2-7; 7 nucleotides match TRBD2. This receptor was taken from an adult in good health. The CDR3 coding sequence is TGTGCCTGGAGGAAAGCGGGACGCTACGAGCAGTACTTC. Protein: CAWRKAGRYEQYF.